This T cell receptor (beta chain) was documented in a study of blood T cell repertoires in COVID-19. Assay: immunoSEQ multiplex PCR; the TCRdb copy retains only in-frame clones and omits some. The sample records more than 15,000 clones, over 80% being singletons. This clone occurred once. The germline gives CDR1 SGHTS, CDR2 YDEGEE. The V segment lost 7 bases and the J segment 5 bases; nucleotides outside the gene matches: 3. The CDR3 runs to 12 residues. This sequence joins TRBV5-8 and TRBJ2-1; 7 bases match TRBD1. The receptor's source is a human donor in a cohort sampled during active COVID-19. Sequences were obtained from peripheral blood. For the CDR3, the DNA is TGTGCCAGCGACAGGGCGGACAATGAGCAGTTCTTC. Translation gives CASDRADNEQFF.